The rows below give T cell receptor beta chains drawn from one sample of a study of T cell repertoires in cytomegalovirus infection. What these receptors recognize is not known. TCRdb recomputed calls from the reads with MiXCR, one row per CDR3 protein. The sample holds 55,000 to 85,000 distinct CDR3 sequences, about 20% seen once. Specimen: CD8+ T cells from cultured PBMCs, collected from culture after CMV antigen stimulation. These receptors were obtained from a human donor in good health (CMV status not recorded). Some clones in this sample may be carry-over from other donors' samples. Both conserved end residues are part of each CDR3. The D gene is left open where the match is weak. Size is stated for part of the rows, as once, few or many counts, or as a class when the clone is expanded.

d_call cdr3_length j_call v_call clone_size cdr3_aa cdr3_nt
. 15 TRBJ2-1 TRBV19 many CASSTEIGAYNEQFF TGTGCCAGTAGTACGGAGATCGGCGCCTACAATGAGCAGTTCTTC
. 13 TRBJ2-1 TRBV7-2 . CATRQGYYNEQFF TGTGCCACCAGACAAGGCTATTACAATGAGCAGTTCTTC
TRBD1 16 TRBJ1-3 TRBV4-1 . CASSQGPGGFGNTIYF TGCGCCAGCAGCCAAGGCCCAGGGGGCTTTGGAAACACCATATATTTT
. 14 TRBJ1-1 TRBV7-2 few CASSSPQGDTEAFF TGTGCCAGCAGCTCCCCTCAAGGCGACACTGAAGCTTTCTTT
TRBD2 18 TRBJ2-2 TRBV3-1 . CASSQDVSSGGYTGELFF TGTGCCAGCAGCCAAGATGTTTCTAGCGGGGGGTACACCGGGGAGCTGTTTTTT
. 16 TRBJ1-5 TRBV20-1 few CSARGGQLVSNQPQHF TGCAGTGCTAGAGGCGGACAGCTGGTCAGCAATCAGCCCCAGCATTTT
TRBD2 15 TRBJ2-7 TRBV7-2 . CASSLELAGSYEQYF TGTGCCAGCAGCTTAGAACTAGCGGGGAGCTACGAGCAGTACTTC
. 15 TRBJ2-1 TRBV5-1 . CASSLAGPTYNEQFF TGCGCCAGCAGCTTAGCTGGGCCAACCTACAATGAGCAGTTCTTC
. 19 TRBJ2-1 TRBV4-1 few CASSQDEGLQGVKVDEQFF TGCGCCAGCAGCCAAGATGAGGGTTTACAGGGAGTTAAGGTCGATGAGCAGTTCTTC
TRBD1 15 TRBJ1-1 TRBV7-9 few CASSSTGTGDTEAFF TGTGCCAGCAGCTCCACCGGGACAGGGGACACTGAAGCTTTCTTT
. 15 TRBJ1-5 TRBV7-8 few CASSLNRGSYQPQHF TGTGCCAGCAGCTTAAATAGGGGATCTTATCAGCCCCAGCATTTT
. 16 TRBJ2-1 TRBV25-1 . CASTRAQGSSYNEQFF TGTGCCAGCACCAGGGCCCAGGGAAGCTCCTACAATGAGCAGTTCTTC
. 13 TRBJ2-3 TRBV5-6 few CASSLGGSDTQYF TGTGCCAGCAGCTTGGGGGGGTCAGATACGCAGTATTTT
TRBD1 14 TRBJ1-5 TRBV7-2 . CASSPGTGPRPQHF TGTGCCAGCAGCCCAGGGACAGGGCCTCGGCCCCAGCATTTT
. 13 TRBJ2-1 TRBV27 . CASSLQNHNEQFF TGTGCCAGCAGCCTACAGAACCACAATGAGCAGTTCTTC
. 14 TRBJ2-1 TRBV7-9 . CASSWPPQGNEQFF TGTGCCAGCAGCTGGCCGCCTCAGGGAAACGAGCAGTTCTTC
. 14 TRBJ2-7 TRBV7-6 . CASSLALRADEQYF TGTGCCAGCAGCTTAGCGCTCAGGGCTGACGAGCAGTACTTC
. 15 TRBJ2-2 TRBV12-3/TRBV12-4 few CASSFPGPYTGELFF TGTGCCAGCAGTTTCCCAGGGCCCTACACCGGGGAGCTGTTTTTT
TRBD1 18 TRBJ2-5 TRBV6-1 . CASTSRGTTGCVGETQYF TGTGCCAGCACCTCCCGTGGAACGACAGGGTGTGTGGGAGAGACCCAGTACTTC
. 15 TRBJ2-1 TRBV6-5 few CASSYVASHYNEQFF TGTGCCAGCAGTTACGTGGCCTCCCACTACAATGAGCAGTTCTTC
. 15 TRBJ2-3 TRBV12-3/TRBV12-4 few CASSLGAVSTDTQYF TGTGCCAGCAGTTTGGGTGCGGTTAGCACAGATACGCAGTATTTT
. 13 TRBJ2-5 TRBV12-3/TRBV12-4 few CASSPIGVETQYF TGTGCCAGCAGTCCCATCGGGGTAGAGACCCAGTACTTC
TRBD1 12 TRBJ1-1 TRBV12-3/TRBV12-4 . CASSSDRAEAFF TGTGCCAGCAGCTCTGACAGGGCTGAAGCTTTCTTT
TRBD1 15 TRBJ1-3 TRBV12-5 . CASAPGGGPGNTIYF TGTGCTAGTGCCCCGGGAGGGGGCCCTGGAAACACCATATATTTT
. 12 TRBJ1-1 TRBV6-2/TRBV6-3 few CASTSPGTEAFF TGTGCCAGCACCTCACCGGGCACTGAAGCTTTCTTT
TRBD1 17 TRBJ1-5 TRBV20-1 few CSARGGTGLLAKQPQHF TGCAGTGCCCGGGGGGGGACAGGGTTACTAGCCAAGCAGCCCCAGCATTTT